A selection of T cell receptor beta chains follows, all from one sample in a study of blood T cell repertoires in COVID-19. Sequenced by immunoSEQ multiplex PCR; TCRdb stores in-frame clones only, minus some. The sample contains roughly 300,000 clones, approximately 90% of which appear only once. The sequenced material came from PBMCs or T cells enriched from blood (not recorded which). The receptors derive from a man younger than 40 who had recovered from COVID-19. The CDR3 runs from the conserved cysteine through the conserved F or W. A D gene is named only where the DNA matches it firmly. Some rows mark clone size as missing; the rest say once, few, many or name a class of expanded clone.

d_gene,v_gene,j_gene,abundance,CDR3aa,CDR3nt
TRBD1,TRBV30,TRBJ1-2,NA,CAWYAGTVYGYTF,TGTGCCTGGTATGCCGGGACAGTCTATGGCTACACCTTC
TRBD2,TRBV24-1,TRBJ2-5,NA,CATSDQGAGGSETQYF,TGTGCCACCAGTGATCAAGGAGCGGGGGGCTCAGAGACCCAGTACTTC
TRBD1,TRBV6-2/TRBV6-3,TRBJ2-4,NA,CASSLRGPLAKNIQYF,TGTGCCAGCAGCCTCAGGGGGCCATTAGCCAAAAACATTCAGTACTTC
NA,TRBV10-2,TRBJ1-5,few,CASSVGRGNQPQHF,TGCGCCAGCAGTGTAGGGAGAGGCAATCAGCCCCAGCATTTT
NA,TRBV28,TRBJ1-1,NA,CASTRGGGTEAFF,TGTGCCAGCACCCGAGGGGGGGGAACTGAAGCTTTCTTT
NA,TRBV27,TRBJ2-1,NA,CASSSPLGSSYNEQFF,TGTGCCAGCAGTTCCCCTTTGGGCAGCTCCTACAATGAGCAGTTCTTC
NA,TRBV7-9,TRBJ1-1,NA,CASMDTGSMNTEAFF,TGTGCCAGCATGGATACGGGGTCAATGAACACTGAAGCTTTCTTT
NA,TRBV9,TRBJ1-3,NA,CASSVAEQSTGDTSGNTIYF,TGTGCCAGCAGCGTGGCCGAACAGTCTACTGGGGACACCTCTGGAAACACCATATATTTT
TRBD2,TRBV5-6,TRBJ2-1,NA,CASSEKPGLADSYNEQFF,TGTGCCAGCAGCGAGAAACCGGGACTAGCGGATTCATACAATGAGCAGTTCTTC
TRBD1,TRBV19,TRBJ1-1,NA,CASASGGWTEAFF,TGTGCCAGCGCTTCAGGGGGATGGACTGAAGCTTTCTTT
TRBD1,TRBV5-4,TRBJ1-4,NA,CASSIGGTTTNEKLFF,TGTGCCAGCAGCATAGGGGGCACCACGACTAATGAAAAACTGTTTTTT
NA,TRBV27,TRBJ2-7,NA,CASGLPFGNEQYF,TGTGCCAGCGGGTTGCCTTTCGGGAACGAGCAGTACTTC
TRBD1,TRBV11-3,TRBJ1-1,NA,CASSPRGQGDNTEAFF,TGTGCCAGCAGCCCTCGGGGACAGGGGGATAACACTGAAGCTTTCTTT
TRBD1,TRBV19,TRBJ1-4,NA,CASSITSGTGVFEKLFF,TGTGCCAGTAGTATAACCTCCGGGACAGGGGTTTTTGAAAAACTGTTTTTT
NA,TRBV12-5,TRBJ1-4,NA,CASGLTPGVGVGEKLFF,TGTGCTAGTGGTTTGACCCCAGGGGTTGGGGTAGGTGAAAAACTGTTTTTT
TRBD1,TRBV7-2,TRBJ1-2,NA,CASSSRTGVNYGYTF,TGTGCCAGCAGCTCCCGGACAGGGGTAAACTATGGCTACACCTTC
TRBD1,TRBV4-1,TRBJ1-6,NA,CASSEQTGGYASYNSPLHF,TGCGCCAGCAGCGAACAGACAGGGGGTTATGCCTCCTATAATTCACCCCTCCACTTT
TRBD2,TRBV7-2,TRBJ2-3,NA,CASSLGLAGPTDTQYF,TGTGCCAGCAGCTTAGGTCTAGCGGGACCCACAGATACGCAGTATTTT
NA,TRBV3-1/TRBV3-2,TRBJ2-5,NA,CASSLQGEETQYF,TGTGCCAGCAGCCTCCAAGGGGAAGAGACCCAGTACTTC
NA,TRBV5-1,TRBJ1-3,NA,CASSLAAGSGNTIYF,TGCGCCAGCAGCTTGGCGGCAGGGTCTGGAAACACCATATATTTT
TRBD2,TRBV27,TRBJ2-2,NA,CASSKTTSGGYTGELFF,TGTGCCAGCAGTAAAACGACTAGCGGGGGATACACCGGGGAGCTGTTTTTT
TRBD1,TRBV28,TRBJ2-5,NA,CASSQDRGLVETQYF,TGTGCCAGCAGTCAGGACAGGGGGTTGGTCGAGACCCAGTACTTC
TRBD2,TRBV27,TRBJ2-3,NA,CASSFSMGTIMDTDTQYF,TGTGCCAGCAGTTTCTCAATGGGGACTATAATGGACACAGATACGCAGTATTTT
TRBD2,TRBV3-1/TRBV3-2,TRBJ2-1,NA,CASSPGVGGGSYNEQFF,TGTGCCAGCAGCCCCGGTGTGGGGGGGGGAAGCTACAATGAGCAGTTCTTC
NA,TRBV27,TRBJ1-5,NA,CASSLSYSYQPQHF,TGTGCCAGCAGTTTATCCTACAGTTATCAGCCCCAGCATTTT
TRBD2,TRBV5-1,TRBJ2-1,NA,CASRPTSGTTYNEQFF,TGCGCCAGCAGGCCGACTAGCGGGACGACCTACAATGAGCAGTTCTTC
NA,TRBV18,TRBJ1-3,NA,CASSMADRLISGNTIYF,TGTGCCAGCTCCATGGCTGACAGGCTAATATCTGGAAACACCATATATTTT
TRBD2,TRBV5-1,TRBJ2-7,NA,CASSGGSGTTNYEQYF,TGCGCCAGCAGCGGGGGGTCGGGGACTACTAACTACGAGCAGTACTTC
NA,TRBV7-9,TRBJ2-3,NA,CASSLKIGPTDTQYF,TGTGCCAGCAGCTTAAAAATCGGTCCCACAGATACGCAGTATTTT
NA,TRBV6-5,TRBJ2-2,NA,CASTLQGGTGELFF,TGTGCCAGCACCTTACAGGGAGGGACCGGGGAGCTGTTTTTT
NA,TRBV7-7,TRBJ2-5,NA,CASSPTGEGETQYF,TGTGCTAGCAGCCCGACAGGCGAAGGGGAGACCCAGTACTTC
NA,TRBV2,TRBJ2-1,few,CASSEAQGRYNEQFF,TGTGCCAGCAGTGAAGCGCAGGGTAGATACAATGAGCAGTTCTTC
NA,TRBV4-1,TRBJ2-4,NA,CASSSGGDGNIQYF,TGCGCCAGTTCCTCTGGGGGCGACGGAAACATTCAGTACTTC
NA,TRBV3-1/TRBV3-2,TRBJ1-5,NA,CASSPIWSGQPQHF,TGTGCCAGCAGCCCGATTTGGTCGGGACAGCCCCAGCATTTT
NA,TRBV6-5,TRBJ1-1,NA,CASTEIQGSRTEAFF,TGTGCCAGCACCGAGATTCAGGGATCTCGGACTGAAGCTTTCTTT
NA,TRBV15,TRBJ1-4,NA,CATSRGGGTPNEKLFF,TGTGCCACCAGCAGAGGCGGAGGCACTCCTAATGAAAAACTGTTTTTT
NA,TRBV2,TRBJ2-3,NA,CASRQASTDTQYF,TGTGCCAGCAGACAGGCATCCACAGATACGCAGTATTTT
NA,TRBV18,TRBJ2-2,NA,CASSPPTGLNTGELFF,TGTGCCAGCTCACCACCCACAGGTCTGAACACCGGGGAGCTGTTTTTT
TRBD1,TRBV2,TRBJ1-3,few,CASTLQGASGNTIYF,TGTGCCAGCACTCTCCAGGGGGCCTCTGGAAACACCATATATTTT
TRBD1,TRBV5-1,TRBJ1-1,NA,CASSLVTGITEAFF,TGCGCCAGCAGCTTGGTGACAGGGATCACTGAAGCTTTCTTT
NA,TRBV6-2/TRBV6-3,TRBJ2-1,NA,CASSASGLGEQFF,TGTGCCAGCAGCGCATCAGGGTTAGGGGAGCAGTTCTTC
NA,TRBV6-5,TRBJ1-2,NA,CASTPREGGVGYTF,TGTGCCAGCACCCCGCGGGAGGGCGGCGTTGGCTACACCTTC
TRBD2,TRBV9,TRBJ2-3,NA,CASSPSGGTDTQYF,TGTGCCAGCAGCCCAAGCGGGGGCACAGATACGCAGTATTTT
TRBD1,TRBV23-1,TRBJ1-4,few,CASSRGQGAGEKLFF,TGCGCCAGCAGTCGGGGACAGGGGGCCGGGGAAAAACTGTTTTTT
TRBD2,TRBV10-3,TRBJ2-3,NA,CAISRQAGMGTSTDTQYF,TGTGCCATCAGCCGGCAAGCGGGGATGGGGACTAGCACAGATACGCAGTATTTT
TRBD1,TRBV7-2,TRBJ2-2,NA,CASSLRGQHTGELFF,TGTGCCAGCAGCCTCAGGGGGCAACACACCGGGGAGCTGTTTTTT
TRBD2,TRBV5-8,TRBJ2-7,NA,CASSSRDYLYEQYF,TGTGCCAGCAGCTCCCGGGACTACCTCTACGAGCAGTACTTC
NA,TRBV7-2,TRBJ2-2,NA,CASSGYSLPGELFF,TGTGCCAGCAGCGGCTACAGCTTACCGGGGGAGCTGTTTTTT
TRBD1,TRBV6-6,TRBJ1-2,NA,CASSYGQGRNYGYTF,TGTGCCAGCAGTTACGGACAGGGGCGGAACTATGGCTACACCTTC
NA,TRBV3-1/TRBV3-2,TRBJ2-2,NA,CASSQVTGSGELFF,TGTGCCAGCAGCCAAGTTACAGGCTCCGGGGAGCTGTTTTTT
TRBD2,TRBV19,TRBJ2-1,NA,CASSTSGGDEQFF,TGTGCCAGTAGTACCTCGGGAGGCGATGAGCAGTTCTTC